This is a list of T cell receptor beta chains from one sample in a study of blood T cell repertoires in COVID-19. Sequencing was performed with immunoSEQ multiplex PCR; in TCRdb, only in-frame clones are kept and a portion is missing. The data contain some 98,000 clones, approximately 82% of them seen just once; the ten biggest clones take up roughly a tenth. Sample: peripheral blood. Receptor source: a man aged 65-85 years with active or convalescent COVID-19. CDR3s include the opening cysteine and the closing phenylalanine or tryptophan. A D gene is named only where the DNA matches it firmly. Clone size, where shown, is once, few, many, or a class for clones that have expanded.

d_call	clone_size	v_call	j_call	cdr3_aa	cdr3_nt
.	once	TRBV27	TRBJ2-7	CASSSSTNYEQYF	TGTGCCAGCAGTTCTAGTACCAATTACGAGCAGTACTTC
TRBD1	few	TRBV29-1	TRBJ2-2	CSVKTGTGNTGELFF	TGCAGCGTCAAGACCGGGACAGGGAACACCGGGGAGCTGTTTTTT
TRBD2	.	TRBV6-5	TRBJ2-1	CASSYTGGPRNEQFF	TGTGCCAGCAGTTACACGGGGGGGCCACGGAATGAGCAGTTCTTC
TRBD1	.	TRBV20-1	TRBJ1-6	CSASSPGQGARSPLHF	TGCAGTGCTAGTAGTCCGGGACAGGGGGCGCGGAGTCCCCTCCACTTT
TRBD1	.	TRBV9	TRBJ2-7	CASSAGTGGPALDEQYF	TGTGCCAGCAGCGCAGGGACAGGGGGTCCCGCTTTGGACGAGCAGTACTTC
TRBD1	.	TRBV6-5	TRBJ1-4	CASSYKQGGEKLFF	TGTGCCAGCAGTTACAAACAGGGGGGTGAAAAACTGTTTTTT
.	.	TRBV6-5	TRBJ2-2	CASSWTANTGELFF	TGTGCCAGCAGTTGGACAGCTAACACCGGGGAGCTGTTTTTT
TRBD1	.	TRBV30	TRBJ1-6	CAWSPGGYNSPLHF	TGTGCCTGGAGTCCAGGGGGTTATAATTCACCCCTCCACTTT
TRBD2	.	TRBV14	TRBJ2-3	CASSQRTGGRIDTQYF	TGTGCCAGCAGCCAGCGAACGGGGGGGCGAATAGATACGCAGTATTTT
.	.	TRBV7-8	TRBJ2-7	CASSFGTGLGEQYF	TGTGCCAGCAGCTTCGGTACAGGGCTCGGCGAGCAGTACTTC
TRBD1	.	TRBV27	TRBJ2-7	CASRQQGAGNEQYF	TGTGCCAGCAGGCAACAGGGGGCGGGGAACGAGCAGTACTTC
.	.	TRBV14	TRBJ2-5	CASSQDGLPGETQYF	TGTGCCAGCAGCCAAGATGGACTCCCTGGAGAGACCCAGTACTTC
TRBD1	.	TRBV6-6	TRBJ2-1	CASSYFRGSLTNEQFF	TGTGCCAGCAGTTACTTCAGGGGGTCATTGACCAATGAGCAGTTCTTC
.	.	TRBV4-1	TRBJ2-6	CASRAQVVSSGANVLTF	TGCGCCAGCAGGGCACAGGTCGTAAGCTCTGGGGCCAACGTCCTGACTTTC
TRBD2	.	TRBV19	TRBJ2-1	CATQPSGGGGEQFF	TGTGCCACCCAGCCTAGCGGGGGAGGTGGTGAGCAGTTCTTC
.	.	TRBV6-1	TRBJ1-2	CASSEGGRNYGYTF	TGTGCCAGCAGTGAAGGGGGCAGGAACTATGGCTACACCTTC
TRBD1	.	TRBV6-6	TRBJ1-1	CASSSHQGARNTEAFF	TGTGCCAGCAGTTCCCATCAGGGGGCTAGGAACACTGAAGCTTTCTTT
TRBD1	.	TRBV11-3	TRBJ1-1	CASSRRQGTEAFF	TGTGCCAGCAGCCGCAGACAGGGCACTGAAGCTTTCTTT
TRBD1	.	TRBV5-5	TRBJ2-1	CASSWDRGESEQFF	TGTGCCAGCAGCTGGGACAGGGGGGAAAGTGAGCAGTTCTTC
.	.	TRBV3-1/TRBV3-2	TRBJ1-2	CASSQDVGSGYTF	TGTGCCAGCAGCCAAGACGTGGGCTCTGGCTACACCTTC
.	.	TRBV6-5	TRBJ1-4	CASSYSGGEKLFF	TGTGCCAGCAGTTACTCCGGAGGGGAAAAACTGTTTTTT
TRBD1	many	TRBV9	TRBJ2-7	CASSAGTGTEQYF	TGTGCCAGCAGCGCCGGGACAGGGACCGAGCAGTACTTC
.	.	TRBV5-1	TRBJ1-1	CASRPGGLNTEAFF	TGCGCCAGCAGGCCTGGGGGCCTGAACACTGAAGCTTTCTTT
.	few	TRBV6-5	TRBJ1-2	CASSYSSGSRFYGYTF	TGTGCCAGCAGTTACTCGAGCGGCAGTAGATTTTATGGCTACACCTTC
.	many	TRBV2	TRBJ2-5	CASSEGTRGGETQYF	TGTGCCAGCAGTGAGGGTACGAGGGGGGGAGAGACCCAGTACTTC
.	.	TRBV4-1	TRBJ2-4	CASSQGRAWAKNIQYF	TGCGCCAGCAGCCAGGGCAGGGCATGGGCCAAAAACATTCAGTACTTC